The present T cell receptor beta chain was sequenced within a study of beta chain features in type 1 diabetes. The CDR3 totals 15 residues. Germline V gene lookup returns CDR1 MNHNY and CDR2 SVGAGI (reference sequence). Deletions cut 11 bases from V and 6 bases from J, with 23 bases between. Reverse transcription of all isolated RNA meant that expressed TCRB transcripts were sequenced. The protocol was immunoSEQ multiplex PCR, while the TCRdb copy is restricted to in-frame clones and leaves out a portion. The sample consists of under 450,000 clones, approximately 15% of them appearing once. Sample: naive CD4+ T cells from blood. The TCR sequence derives from a man younger than 40 in good health. The chain links TRBV6-6 to TRBJ2-1, with D perhaps matching TRBD1 or TRBD2 (7 bases each). The CDR3 region has the DNA TGTGCCGGGCGCCCGGGGAGGGGGCGGGCCAATGAGCAGTTCTTC. It translates to CAGRPGRGRANEQFF.